This TCR beta chain comes out of a study of blood T cell repertoires in COVID-19 (TCRdb year 2020). About the investigation overall: Samples from collaborators originated in the United States, Italy and Spain and spanned both the acute and convalescent phases of COVID-19. A freely available public database, intended as a resource for researchers studying the immune response to SARS-CoV-2, is where the repertoires were released. The samples were drawn from two sources: the first 160 participants of the ongoing ImmuneRACE study, and 950 to 1,500 subjects contributed by 6 global collaborators. The sample metadata nearly always contained a de-identified subject ID, COVID-19 status, age in years and sex. Subjects who had been exposed to COVID-19, were actively infected with it, or had recovered from it provided the deeply sampled blood TCRbeta repertoires that made up the dataset. The material from the prospective study consisted of cDNA or gDNA derived from T cells, B-cell-depleted T cells, or PBMCs. Where available, HLA class I and class II types were obtained from metadata supplied by the sample provider rather than from assay-based typing. Study-level results and caveats: The amount of clinical and demographic metadata varied by source and participant and was provided uncurated.

Comment on this clone: No cognate antigen has been identified for it. Nothing much larger sits one base from this clone, and base qualities are not available.

The immunoSEQ Assay, a bias-controlled multiplex PCR, was used to amplify TCRbeta CDR3 regions from genomic DNA. Per the source publication's procedure: Within the assay, amplification of reference gene primers was used to estimate how many nucleated cells each sample contained. To quantify the absolute abundance of each unique TCRbeta CDR3 rearrangement, sequence reads were collapsed and filtered. For each sample, productive Simpson clonality was calculated by taking the square root of Simpson's diversity index across productive rearrangements. Imported from immuneACCESS, the table was reduced by TCRdb to in-frame sequences with V and J called. These copies leave out some clones; in studies compared against another copy, an unresolved V gene accounts for under half, and the cause of the remainder is not known. D and trimming come from the DNA, and the V and J calls and clone size come from that table. The sample table lists roughly 80,000 clones, roughly nine tenths of them with a count of one. Of the sample, just over 2.5% is held by the ten largest clones.

One collaborating source in Seattle enrolled patients during active infection and followed them longitudinally through the course of disease. Collaborating institutions collected whole blood in K2EDTA tubes following their own protocols. For TCRbeta analysis, collaborator samples were shipped as frozen whole blood, as isolated PBMCs, or as DNA extracted from either sample type. Input material: peripheral blood. This TCR was sampled from a man aged 50-59 years with COVID-19, enrolled during active disease.

Here the CDR3 is given as CASNREINQPQHF. At the DNA level, the sequence is TGTGCCAGTAATAGGGAGATAAATCAGCCCCAGCATTTT. In this chain, TRBV19 is recombined with TRBJ1-5; the D gene lacks a confident call. The cysteine opens and the phenylalanine closes a CDR3 of 13 amino acids. Here the CDR3 DNA is all that survives: 39 bases in frame from base 1. Reading the germline V gene (reference sequence) gives CDR1 LNHDA and CDR2 SQIVND. The trim is 7 bases for V and 4 bases for J, with a gap of 11 bases between the germline ends.